The 5 T cell receptor beta chains given below trace back to one sample, sequenced in a study of blood T cell repertoires in COVID-19. TCRdb keeps only in-frame clones here, not all; method: immunoSEQ multiplex PCR. Of approximately 70,000 clones detected, 80% appear once; the ten largest clones hold roughly 20%. What was sequenced was peripheral blood. All receptors come from a man aged 65 to 85 who had recovered from COVID-19.

The chain links TRBV2 to TRBJ2-5; D remains ambiguous. The CDR3 totals 14 residues. The V gene's germline CDR1 is SNHLY and CDR2 FYNNEI. The V gene lost 8 bases and the J gene lost 2 bases, with 15 bases spanning the gap. The CDR3, as DNA: TGTGCCAGCTATAGGAGTCCAACTCAAGAGACCCAGTACTTC. The encoded protein is CASYRSPTQETQYF.

This clone occurred a few times. V and J are TRBV5-4 and TRBJ2-7; D not resolved. The germline V and J ends were trimmed by 4 bases and 2 bases, with 13 bases remaining between them. The CDR3 consists of 14 residues. Germline V gene sequence: CDR1 SGHNT, CDR2 YYREEE (reference sequence). CDR3 amino acids: CASSARIATYEQYF. CDR3 in DNA: TGTGCCAGCAGCGCAAGAATCGCTACCTACGAGCAGTACTTC.

The V and J genes are TRBV7-3 and TRBJ2-3; D perhaps matches TRBD2 (7 bases). The CDR3 loop spans 17 amino acids. The germline V gene has CDR1 SGHTA and CDR2 FQGTGA. With 5 bases removed from V and 0 bases from J, the gap between germline ends came to 18 bases. For the CDR3, the DNA is TGTGCCAGCAGCCCCTTTGGGGGGGGGCCAAGCACAGATACGCAGTATTTT. It specifies CASSPFGGGPSTDTQYF.

In its sample, this clone was seen once. The chain carries TRBV7-9 and TRBJ2-5, with 10 nucleotides matching TRBD2. Germline V CDR1 and CDR2: SEHNR, FQNEAQ (reference sequence). Germline trimming cut 5 bases from V and 5 bases from J; bases unmatched to any gene: 14. This CDR3 is 17 amino acids long. The CDR3 DNA reads TGTGCCAGCAGCACCCCTAGCGGGGGATCTGTCAGCGAGACCCAGTACTTC. Its protein product is CASSTPSGGSVSETQYF.

The genes are TRBV6-6 and TRBJ2-2; TRBD2 agrees at 10 bases. This CDR3 has 15 amino acids. The ends lost 6 bases at V and 5 bases at J; junction bases unmatched: 6. Germline values: CDR1 MNHNY, CDR2 SVGAGI (reference sequence). The CDR3 DNA reads TGTGCCAGCAGACCCGGACTAGCGGAAACCGGGGAGCTGTTTTTT. Residues: CASRPGLAETGELFF.